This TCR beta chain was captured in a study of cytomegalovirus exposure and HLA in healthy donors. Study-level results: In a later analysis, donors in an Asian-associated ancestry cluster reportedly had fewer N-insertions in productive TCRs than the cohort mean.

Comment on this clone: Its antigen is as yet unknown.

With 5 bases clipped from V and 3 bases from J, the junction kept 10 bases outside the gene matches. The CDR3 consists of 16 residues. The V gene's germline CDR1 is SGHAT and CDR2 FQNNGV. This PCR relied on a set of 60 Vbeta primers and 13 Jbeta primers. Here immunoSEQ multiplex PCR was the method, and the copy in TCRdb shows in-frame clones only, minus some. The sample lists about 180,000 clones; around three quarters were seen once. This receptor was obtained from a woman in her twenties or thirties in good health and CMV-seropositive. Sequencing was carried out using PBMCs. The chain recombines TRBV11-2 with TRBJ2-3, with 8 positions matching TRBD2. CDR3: CASSPAPGLGTDTQYF. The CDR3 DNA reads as TGTGCCAGCAGCCCTGCCCCGGGACTAGGGACAGATACGCAGTATTTT.